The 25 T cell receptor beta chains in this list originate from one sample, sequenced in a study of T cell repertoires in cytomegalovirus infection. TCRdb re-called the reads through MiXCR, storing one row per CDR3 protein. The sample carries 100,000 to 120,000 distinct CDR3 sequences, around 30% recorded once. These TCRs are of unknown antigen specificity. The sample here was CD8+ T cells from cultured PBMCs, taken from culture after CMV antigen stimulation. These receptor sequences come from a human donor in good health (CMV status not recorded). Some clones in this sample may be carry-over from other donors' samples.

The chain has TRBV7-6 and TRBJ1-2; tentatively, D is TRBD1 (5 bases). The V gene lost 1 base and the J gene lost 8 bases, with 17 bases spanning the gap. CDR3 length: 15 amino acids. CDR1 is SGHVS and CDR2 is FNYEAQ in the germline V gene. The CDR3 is CASSLGVSGSGGYTF. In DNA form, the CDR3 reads TGTGCCAGCAGCTTAGGGGTTTCAGGGTCCGGCGGCTACACCTTC.

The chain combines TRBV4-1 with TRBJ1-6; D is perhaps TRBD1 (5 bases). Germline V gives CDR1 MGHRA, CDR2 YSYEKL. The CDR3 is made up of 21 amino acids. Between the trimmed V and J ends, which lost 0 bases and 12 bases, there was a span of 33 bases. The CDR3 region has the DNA TGCGCCAGCAGCCAAGACAACGACCCGGGAGGTGGACACCGACGTACCGGACCCCTCCACTTT. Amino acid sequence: CASSQDNDPGGGHRRTGPLHF.

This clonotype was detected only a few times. CDR3 in amino acids: CASSQDSSGGAGTQYF. Written as DNA, the CDR3 is TGCGCCAGCAGCCAAGATTCCAGCGGGGGGGCGGGGACCCAGTACTTC. V usage is TRBV4-3 and J usage is TRBJ2-5; 10 bases are a match to TRBD2. J gave up 7 bases and V 0 bases, and 8 bases lay outside the gene matches. CDR3 length: 16 residues. Germline CDR1 is LGHNA and CDR2 is YSLEER.

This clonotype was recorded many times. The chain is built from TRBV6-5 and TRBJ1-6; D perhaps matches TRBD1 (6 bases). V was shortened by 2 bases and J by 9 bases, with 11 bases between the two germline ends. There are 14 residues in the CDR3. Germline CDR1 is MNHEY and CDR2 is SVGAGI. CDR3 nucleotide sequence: TGTGCCAGCAGTTACGTGGGGGGCGGTTCACCCCTCCACTTT. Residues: CASSYVGGGSPLHF.

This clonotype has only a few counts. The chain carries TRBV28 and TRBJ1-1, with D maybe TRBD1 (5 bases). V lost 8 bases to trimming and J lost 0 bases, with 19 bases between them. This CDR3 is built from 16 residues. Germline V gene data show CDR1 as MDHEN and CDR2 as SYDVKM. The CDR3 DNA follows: TGTGCCAGCCGACCGGGACCGCGGACTTTGAACACTGAAGCTTTCTTT. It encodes CASRPGPRTLNTEAFF.

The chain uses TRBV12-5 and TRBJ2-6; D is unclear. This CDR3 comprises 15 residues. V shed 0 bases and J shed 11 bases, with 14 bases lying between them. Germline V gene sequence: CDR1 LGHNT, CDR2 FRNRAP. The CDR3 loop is CASGLVLQDVHVLTF. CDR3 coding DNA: TGTGCTAGTGGTTTGGTACTTCAGGACGTCCACGTCCTGACTTTC.

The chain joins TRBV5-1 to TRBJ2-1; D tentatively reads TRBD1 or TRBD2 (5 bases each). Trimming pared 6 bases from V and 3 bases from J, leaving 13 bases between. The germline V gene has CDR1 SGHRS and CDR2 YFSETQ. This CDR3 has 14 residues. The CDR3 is CASTLGVFYNEQFF. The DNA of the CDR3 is TGCGCCAGCACCCTGGGGGTTTTCTACAATGAGCAGTTCTTC.

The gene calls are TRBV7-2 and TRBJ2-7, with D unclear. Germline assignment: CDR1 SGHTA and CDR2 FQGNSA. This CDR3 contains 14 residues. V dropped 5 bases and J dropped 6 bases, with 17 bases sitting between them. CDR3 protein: CASSPVGSVTEQYF. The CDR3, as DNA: TGTGCCAGCAGCCCGGTGGGTTCCGTGACCGAGCAGTACTTC.

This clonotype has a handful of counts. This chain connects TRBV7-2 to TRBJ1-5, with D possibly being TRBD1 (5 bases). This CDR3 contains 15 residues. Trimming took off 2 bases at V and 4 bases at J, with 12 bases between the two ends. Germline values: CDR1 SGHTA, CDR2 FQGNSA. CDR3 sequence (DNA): TGTGCCAGCAGCTTATACGCAGGGCAAAATCAGCCCCAGCATTTT. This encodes CASSLYAGQNQPQHF.

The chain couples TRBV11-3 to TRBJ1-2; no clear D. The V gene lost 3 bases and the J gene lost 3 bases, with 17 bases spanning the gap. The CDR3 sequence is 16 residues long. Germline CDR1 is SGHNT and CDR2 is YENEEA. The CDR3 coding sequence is TGTGCCAGCAGCTTCCAGAACCCTGATACCCACTATGGCTACACCTTC. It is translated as CASSFQNPDTHYGYTF.

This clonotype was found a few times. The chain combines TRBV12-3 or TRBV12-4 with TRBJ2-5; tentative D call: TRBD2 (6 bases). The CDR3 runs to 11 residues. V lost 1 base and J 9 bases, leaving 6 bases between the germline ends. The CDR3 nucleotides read TGTGCCAGCAGTTTAGGGGGGGCCCAGTACTTC. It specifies CASSLGGAQYF.

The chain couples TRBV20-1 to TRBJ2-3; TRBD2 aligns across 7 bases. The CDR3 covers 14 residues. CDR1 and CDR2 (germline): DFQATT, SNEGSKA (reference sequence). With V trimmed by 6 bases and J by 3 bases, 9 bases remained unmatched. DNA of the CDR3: TGCAGTGCCCCGGGGTGGACTAGGACAGATACGCAGTATTTT. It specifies CSAPGWTRTDTQYF.

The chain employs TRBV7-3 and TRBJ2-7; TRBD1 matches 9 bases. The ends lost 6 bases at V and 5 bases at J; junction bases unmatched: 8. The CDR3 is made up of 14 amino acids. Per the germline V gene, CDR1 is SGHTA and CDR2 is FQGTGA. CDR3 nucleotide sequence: TGTGCCAGCAGGTCCGGGACAGGGAATGACGAGCAGTACTTC. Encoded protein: CASRSGTGNDEQYF.

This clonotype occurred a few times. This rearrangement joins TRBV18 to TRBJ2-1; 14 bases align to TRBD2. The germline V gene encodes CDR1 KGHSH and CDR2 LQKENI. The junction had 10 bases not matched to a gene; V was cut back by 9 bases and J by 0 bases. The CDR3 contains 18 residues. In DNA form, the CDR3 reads TGTGCCAGTTTCCGACTAGCGGGGGGGCCAAGCTCCTACAATGAGCAGTTCTTC. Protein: CASFRLAGGPSSYNEQFF.

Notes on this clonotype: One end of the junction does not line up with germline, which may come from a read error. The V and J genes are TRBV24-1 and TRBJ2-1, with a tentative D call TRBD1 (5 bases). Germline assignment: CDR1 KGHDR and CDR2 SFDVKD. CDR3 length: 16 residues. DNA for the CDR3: TGTGCCACCAGTGGATTGGAAGGGGAACGCTACGATGAGCAGTTCTTC. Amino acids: CATSGLEGERYDEQFF.

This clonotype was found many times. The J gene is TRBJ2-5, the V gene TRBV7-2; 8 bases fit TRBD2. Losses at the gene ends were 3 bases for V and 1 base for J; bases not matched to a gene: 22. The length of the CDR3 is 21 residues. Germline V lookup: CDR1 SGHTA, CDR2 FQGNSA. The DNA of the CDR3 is TGTGCCAGCAGCTTGTTATTTGGTTACGAGCGGGGGTGGGGACGCCAAGAGACCCAGTACTTC. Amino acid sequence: CASSLLFGYERGWGRQETQYF.

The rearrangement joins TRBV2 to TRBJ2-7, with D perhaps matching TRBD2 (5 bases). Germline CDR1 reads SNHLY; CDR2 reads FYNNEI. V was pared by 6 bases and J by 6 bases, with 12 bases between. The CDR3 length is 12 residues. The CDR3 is CASRKGSSEQYF. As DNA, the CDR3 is TGTGCCAGCAGAAAAGGGAGTTCCGAGCAGTACTTC.

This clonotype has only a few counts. The CDR3 DNA is TGTGCCAGCCCTCGCTCAGACAGGGCCACCGGGGAGCTGTTTTTT. Protein product: CASPRSDRATGELFF. The gene calls are TRBV12-3 or TRBV12-4 and TRBJ2-2; 7 bases are a match to TRBD1. This CDR3 comprises 15 residues. V lost 8 bases and J lost 4; bases outside the gene matches: 10.

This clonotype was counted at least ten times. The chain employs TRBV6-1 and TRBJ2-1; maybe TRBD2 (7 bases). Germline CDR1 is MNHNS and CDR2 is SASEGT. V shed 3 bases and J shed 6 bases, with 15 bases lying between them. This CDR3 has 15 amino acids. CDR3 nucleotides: TGTGCCAGCAGTGAGGGGGGGGCGATGTCCAATGAGCAGTTCTTC. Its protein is CASSEGGAMSNEQFF.

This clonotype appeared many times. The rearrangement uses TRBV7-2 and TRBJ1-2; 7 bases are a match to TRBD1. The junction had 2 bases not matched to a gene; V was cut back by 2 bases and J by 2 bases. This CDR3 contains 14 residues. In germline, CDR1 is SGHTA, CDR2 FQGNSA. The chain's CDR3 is CASSLRQGNYGYTF. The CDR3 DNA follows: TGTGCCAGCAGCTTACGACAGGGCAACTATGGCTACACCTTC.

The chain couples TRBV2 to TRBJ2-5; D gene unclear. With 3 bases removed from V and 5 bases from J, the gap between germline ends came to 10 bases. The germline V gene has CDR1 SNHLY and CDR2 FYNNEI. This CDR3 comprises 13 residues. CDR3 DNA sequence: TGTGCCAGCAGTGAGGCCGTGTTGGAGACCCAGTACTTC. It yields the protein CASSEAVLETQYF.

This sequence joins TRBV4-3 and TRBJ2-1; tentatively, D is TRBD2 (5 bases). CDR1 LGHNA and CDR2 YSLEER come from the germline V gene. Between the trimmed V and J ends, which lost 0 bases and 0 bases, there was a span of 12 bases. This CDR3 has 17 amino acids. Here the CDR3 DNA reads TGCGCCAGCAGCCAAGATACGGAGGTCCGCTCCTACAATGAGCAGTTCTTC. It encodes CASSQDTEVRSYNEQFF.

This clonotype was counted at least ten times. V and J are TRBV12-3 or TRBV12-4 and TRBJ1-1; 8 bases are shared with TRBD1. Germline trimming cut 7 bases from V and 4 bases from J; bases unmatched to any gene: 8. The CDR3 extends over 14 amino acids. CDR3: CASTFGQGTTEAFF. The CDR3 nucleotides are TGTGCCAGCACCTTCGGACAGGGAACCACTGAAGCTTTCTTT.

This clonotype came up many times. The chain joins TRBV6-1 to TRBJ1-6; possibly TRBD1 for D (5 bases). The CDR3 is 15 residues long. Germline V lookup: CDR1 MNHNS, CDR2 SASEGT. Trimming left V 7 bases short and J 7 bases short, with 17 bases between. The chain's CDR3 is CASTDPGRGNSPLHF. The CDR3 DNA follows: TGTGCCAGCACCGACCCGGGGCGGGGAAATTCACCCCTCCACTTT.

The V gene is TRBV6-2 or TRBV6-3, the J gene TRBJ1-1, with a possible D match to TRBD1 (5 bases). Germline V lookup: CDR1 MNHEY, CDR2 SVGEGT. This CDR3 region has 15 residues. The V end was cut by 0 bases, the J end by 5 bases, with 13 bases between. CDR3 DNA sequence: TGTGCCAGCAGTTACTCCTGGACGGGGGATACTGAAGCTTTCTTT. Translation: CASSYSWTGDTEAFF.